Following are 4 T cell receptor beta chains from one sample sequenced in a study of blood T cells in healthy people across ages. Alongside a J-beta primer mix, a sample-barcoded 5' primer served in a second PCR lasting roughly 6 to 12 cycles. TCRdb used MiXCR to reprocess the 5' RACE reads, holding one entry per CDR3 protein. The sample shows more than 700,000 distinct CDR3 sequences, about 47% of them seen only once. Source material: blood. These receptors were collected from a man older than 75 in good health.

The V gene is TRBV15, the J gene TRBJ2-1, with 7 bases aligning to TRBD2. The germline V gene has CDR1 LNHNV and CDR2 YYDKDF (reference sequence). V trimming: 0 bases; J trimming: 6 bases; junction bases outside the gene matches: 11. The CDR3 has 17 amino acids. The CDR3 DNA sequence: TGTGCCACCAGCAGAGATGATTGGCGGGAGCTGGTCAATGAGCAGTTCTTC. This codes for CATSRDDWRELVNEQFF.

The rearrangement uses TRBV15 and TRBJ2-1; D may be TRBD2 (6 bases). Trimming left V 4 bases short and J 2 bases short, with 12 bases between. Germline-derived CDR1 and CDR2 are LNHNV and YYDKDF (reference sequence). CDR3 length: 15 residues. In nucleotides, the CDR3 is TGTGCCACCAGCAAGGACTATGACGCCTACAATGAGCAGTTCTTC. Protein: CATSKDYDAYNEQFF.

V usage is TRBV7-2 and J usage is TRBJ2-3; D may be TRBD1 or TRBD2 (6 bases each). Trimming left V 2 bases short and J 4 bases short, with 16 bases between. CDR1 and CDR2 from the germline V gene are SGHTA and FQGNSA. This CDR3 contains 16 residues. CDR3 nucleotides: TGTGCCAGCAGCTTAAAGGTCAGGGGAGGCGCAGATACGCAGTATTTT. Amino acids: CASSLKVRGGADTQYF.

The V and J genes are TRBV20-1 and TRBJ2-3; 10 nucleotides match TRBD2. The CDR3 loop spans 18 amino acids. The junction had 15 bases not matched to a gene; V was cut back by 6 bases and J by 0 bases. Germline CDR1 DFQATT, CDR2 SNEGSKA (reference sequence). The CDR3 bases are TGCAGTGCCCGTTCATCCTTCTCTAGCGGGAGTAGCACAGATACGCAGTATTTT. Translated: CSARSSFSSGSSTDTQYF.